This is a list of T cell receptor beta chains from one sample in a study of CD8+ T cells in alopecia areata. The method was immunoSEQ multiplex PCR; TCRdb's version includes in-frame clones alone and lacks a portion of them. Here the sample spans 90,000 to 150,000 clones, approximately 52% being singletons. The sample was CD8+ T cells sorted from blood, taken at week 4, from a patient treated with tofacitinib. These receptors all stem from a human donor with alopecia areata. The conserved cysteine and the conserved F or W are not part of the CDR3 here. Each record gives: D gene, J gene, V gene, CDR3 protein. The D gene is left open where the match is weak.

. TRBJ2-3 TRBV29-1 SVDQVADTQY
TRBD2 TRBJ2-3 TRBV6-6 ASSKTSGGYDTQY
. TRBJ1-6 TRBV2 ASSGGAGTYSKTYNSPLH
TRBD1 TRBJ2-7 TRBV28 ASGTGSYEQY
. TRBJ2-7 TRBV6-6 ASTETGHGEQY
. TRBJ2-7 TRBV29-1 SVFGSGSYEQY
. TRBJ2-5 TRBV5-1 ASSLVGEETQY
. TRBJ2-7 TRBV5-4 ASSFGPREQY
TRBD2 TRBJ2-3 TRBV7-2 ASSYGREPTDTQY
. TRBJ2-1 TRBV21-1 ASSKDPFRF
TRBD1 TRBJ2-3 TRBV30 AWSAGDSLSTDTQY
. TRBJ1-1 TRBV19 ASSITGLANTEAF
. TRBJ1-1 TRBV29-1 SVEPEGAANTEAF
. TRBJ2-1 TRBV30 AWSTGFPGYNEQF
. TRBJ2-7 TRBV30 AWRWGTYEQY
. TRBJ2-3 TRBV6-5 ASREGPDTQY
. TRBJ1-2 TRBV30 AWSVGNGYT
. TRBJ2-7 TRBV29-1 SVEDVEQGVEQY
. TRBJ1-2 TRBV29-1 SAHDSNYGYT
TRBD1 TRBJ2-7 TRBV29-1 SVDGTGQGSYEQY
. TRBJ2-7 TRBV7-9 ASSTGTNQY
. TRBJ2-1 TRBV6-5 ASSANSGNLNEQF
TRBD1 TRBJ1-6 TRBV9 ASSVRTGDAPLH
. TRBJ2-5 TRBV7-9 ASSFYRQETQY
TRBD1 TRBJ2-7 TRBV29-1 SVGGWTGGGEQY
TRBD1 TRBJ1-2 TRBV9 ASSEQGAPNYGYT
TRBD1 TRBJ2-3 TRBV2 ASREDRGTDTQY
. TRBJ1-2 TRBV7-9 ASSPPGANYGYT
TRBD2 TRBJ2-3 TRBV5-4 ASSLGSGGSDTQY
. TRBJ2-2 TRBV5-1 ASSLDGGELF
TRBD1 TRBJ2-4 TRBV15 ATSRDQDRIAKNIQY
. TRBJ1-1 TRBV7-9 ASSPTGGEAF
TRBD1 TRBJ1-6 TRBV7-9 ASTEGTALDSPLH
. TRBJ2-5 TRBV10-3 AISESQGETQY
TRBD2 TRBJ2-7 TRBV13 ASSWTSVSYEQY
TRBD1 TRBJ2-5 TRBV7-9 ASSPPGQDQETQY
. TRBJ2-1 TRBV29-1 SVGTPTYNEQF
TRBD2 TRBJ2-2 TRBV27 ASSSLAGAGELF
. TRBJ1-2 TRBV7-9 ASSPPDTDYGYT
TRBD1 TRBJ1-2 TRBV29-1 SVPSRDSGGYT
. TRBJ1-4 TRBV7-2 ASSLILGEKLF
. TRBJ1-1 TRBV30 AWIRPRNTEAF
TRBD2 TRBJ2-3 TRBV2 ASTLTSGSTDTQY
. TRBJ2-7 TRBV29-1 SVEWQSGEQY
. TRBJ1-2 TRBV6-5 ASSYERAGEDGYT
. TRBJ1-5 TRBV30 AWSVRVGGNQPQH
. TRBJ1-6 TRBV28 ASSLTSTTGPPLH
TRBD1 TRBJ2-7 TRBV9 ASSVGDSYEQY
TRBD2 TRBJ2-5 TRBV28 ASSLALAGPEETQY
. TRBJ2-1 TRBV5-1 ASSLSTVNEQF
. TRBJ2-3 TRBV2 ASIAGTDTQY
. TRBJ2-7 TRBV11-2 ASSFTGHSYEQY
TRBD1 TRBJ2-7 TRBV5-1 ASSPKGAGDEQY
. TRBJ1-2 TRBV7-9 ASSPPFGVWYGYT
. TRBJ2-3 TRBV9 ASSVGRAADTQY
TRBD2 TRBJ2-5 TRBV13 ASSFGTSGGRETQY
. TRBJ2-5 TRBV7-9 ASSPRGNQETQY
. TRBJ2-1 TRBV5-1 ASSQYQGGAYNEQF
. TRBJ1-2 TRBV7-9 ASSLGRSPVGYT